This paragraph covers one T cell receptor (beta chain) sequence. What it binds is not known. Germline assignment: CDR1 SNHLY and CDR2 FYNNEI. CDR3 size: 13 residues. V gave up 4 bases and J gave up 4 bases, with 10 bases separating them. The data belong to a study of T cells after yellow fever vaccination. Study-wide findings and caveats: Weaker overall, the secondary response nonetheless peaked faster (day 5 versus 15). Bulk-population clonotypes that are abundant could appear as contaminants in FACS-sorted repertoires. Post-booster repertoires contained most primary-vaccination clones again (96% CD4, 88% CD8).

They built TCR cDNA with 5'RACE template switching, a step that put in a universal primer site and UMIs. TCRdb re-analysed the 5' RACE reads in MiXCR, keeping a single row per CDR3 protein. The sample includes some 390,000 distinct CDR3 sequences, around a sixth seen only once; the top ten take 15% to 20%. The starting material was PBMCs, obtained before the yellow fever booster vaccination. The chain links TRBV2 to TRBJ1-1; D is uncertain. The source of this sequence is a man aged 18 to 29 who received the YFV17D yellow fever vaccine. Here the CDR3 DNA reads TGTGCCAGCAGTGCAAGCTGGGGCACTGAAGCTTTCTTT. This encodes CASSASWGTEAFF.